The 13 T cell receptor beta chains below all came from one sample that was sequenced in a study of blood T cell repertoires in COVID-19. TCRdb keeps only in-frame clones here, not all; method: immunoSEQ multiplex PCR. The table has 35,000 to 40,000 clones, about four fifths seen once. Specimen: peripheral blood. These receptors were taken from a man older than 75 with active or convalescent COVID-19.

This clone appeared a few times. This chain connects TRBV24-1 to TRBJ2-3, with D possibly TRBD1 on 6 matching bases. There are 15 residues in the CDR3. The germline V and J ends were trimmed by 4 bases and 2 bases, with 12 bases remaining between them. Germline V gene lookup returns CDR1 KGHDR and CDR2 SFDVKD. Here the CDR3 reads CATSDPRTVTDTQYF. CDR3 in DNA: TGTGCCACCAGTGACCCTAGGACAGTCACAGATACGCAGTATTTT.

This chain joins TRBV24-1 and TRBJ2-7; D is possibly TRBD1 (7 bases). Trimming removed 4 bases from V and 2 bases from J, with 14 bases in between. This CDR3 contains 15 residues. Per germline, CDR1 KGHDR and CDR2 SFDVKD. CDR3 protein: CATSDGARGAYEQYF. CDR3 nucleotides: TGTGCCACCAGTGACGGGGCCAGGGGGGCCTACGAGCAGTACTTC.

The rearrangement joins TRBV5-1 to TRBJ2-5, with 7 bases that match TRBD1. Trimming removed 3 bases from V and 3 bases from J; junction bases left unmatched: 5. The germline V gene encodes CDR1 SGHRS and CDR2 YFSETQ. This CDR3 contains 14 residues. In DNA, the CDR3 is TGCGCCAGCAGCTACTCCGGGACAGAAGAGACCCAGTACTTC. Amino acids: CASSYSGTEETQYF.

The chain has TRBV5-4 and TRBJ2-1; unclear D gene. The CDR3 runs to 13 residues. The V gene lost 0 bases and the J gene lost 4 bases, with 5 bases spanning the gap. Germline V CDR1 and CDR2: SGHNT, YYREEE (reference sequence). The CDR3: CASSLEQYNEQFF. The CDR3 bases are TGTGCCAGCAGCTTGGAACAGTACAATGAGCAGTTCTTC. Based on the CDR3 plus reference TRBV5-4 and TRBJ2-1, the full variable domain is ETGVTQSPTHLIKTRGQQVTLRCSSQSGHNTVSWYQQALGQGPQFIFQYYREEENGRGNFPPRFSGLQFPNYSSELNVNALELDDSALYLCASSLEQYNEQFFGPGTRLTVL.

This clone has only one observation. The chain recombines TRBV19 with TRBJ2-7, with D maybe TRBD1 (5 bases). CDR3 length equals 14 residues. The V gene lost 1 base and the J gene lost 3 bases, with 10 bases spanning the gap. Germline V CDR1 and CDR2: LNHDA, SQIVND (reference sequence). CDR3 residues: CASSIGRGFYEQYF. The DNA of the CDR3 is TGTGCCAGTAGTATAGGAAGGGGATTCTACGAGCAGTACTTC.

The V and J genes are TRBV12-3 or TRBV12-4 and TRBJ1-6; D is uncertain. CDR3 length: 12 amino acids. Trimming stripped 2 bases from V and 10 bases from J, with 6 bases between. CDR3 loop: CASSLSRSPLHF. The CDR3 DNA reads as TGTGCCAGCAGTTTATCGCGCTCACCCCTCCACTTT.

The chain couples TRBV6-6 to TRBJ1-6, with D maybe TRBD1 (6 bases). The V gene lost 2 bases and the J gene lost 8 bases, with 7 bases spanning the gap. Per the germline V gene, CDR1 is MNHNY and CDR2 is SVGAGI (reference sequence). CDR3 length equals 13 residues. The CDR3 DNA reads TGTGCCAGCAGTTACCAGGGGTATTCACCCCTCCACTTT. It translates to CASSYQGYSPLHF.

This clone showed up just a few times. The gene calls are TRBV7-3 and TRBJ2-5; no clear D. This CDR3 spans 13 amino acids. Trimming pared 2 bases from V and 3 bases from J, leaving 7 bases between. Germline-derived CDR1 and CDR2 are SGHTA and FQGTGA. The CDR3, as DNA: TGTGCCAGCAGCTTAGGGCCCGAAGAGACCCAGTACTTC. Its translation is CASSLGPEETQYF.

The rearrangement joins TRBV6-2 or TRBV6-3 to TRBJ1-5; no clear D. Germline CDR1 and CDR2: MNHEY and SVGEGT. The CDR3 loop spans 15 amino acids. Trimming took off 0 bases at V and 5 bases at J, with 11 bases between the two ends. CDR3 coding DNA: TGTGCCAGCAGTTACTCTGCCGTCGGGGATCAGCCCCAGCATTTT. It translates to CASSYSAVGDQPQHF.

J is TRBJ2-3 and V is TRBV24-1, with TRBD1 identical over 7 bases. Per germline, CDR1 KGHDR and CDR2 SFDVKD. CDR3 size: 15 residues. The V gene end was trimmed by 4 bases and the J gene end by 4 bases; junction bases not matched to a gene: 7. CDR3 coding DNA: TGTGCCACCAGTGACCCTACAGGGGCGGCAGATACGCAGTATTTT. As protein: CATSDPTGAADTQYF.

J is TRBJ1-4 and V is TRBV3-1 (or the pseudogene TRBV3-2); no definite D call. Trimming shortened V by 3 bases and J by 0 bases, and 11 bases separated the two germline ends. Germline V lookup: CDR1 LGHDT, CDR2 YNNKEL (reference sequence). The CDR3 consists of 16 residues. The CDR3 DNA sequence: TGTGCCAGCAGCCAGCTTCTGTTAGCAACTAATGAAAAACTGTTTTTT. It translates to CASSQLLLATNEKLFF.

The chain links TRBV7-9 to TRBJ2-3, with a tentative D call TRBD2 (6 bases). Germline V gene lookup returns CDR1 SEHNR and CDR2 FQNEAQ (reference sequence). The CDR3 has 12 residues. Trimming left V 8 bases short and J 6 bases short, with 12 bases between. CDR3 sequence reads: CASGRRGDTQYF. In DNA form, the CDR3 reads TGTGCCAGCGGGAGGCGTGGGGATACGCAGTATTTT. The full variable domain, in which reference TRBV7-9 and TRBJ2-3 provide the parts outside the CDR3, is DTGVSQNPRHKITKRGQNVTFRCDPISEHNRLYWYRQTLGQGPEFLTYFQNEAQLEKSRLLSDRFSAERPKGSFSTLEIQRTEQGDSAMYLCASGRRGDTQYFGPGTRLTVL.

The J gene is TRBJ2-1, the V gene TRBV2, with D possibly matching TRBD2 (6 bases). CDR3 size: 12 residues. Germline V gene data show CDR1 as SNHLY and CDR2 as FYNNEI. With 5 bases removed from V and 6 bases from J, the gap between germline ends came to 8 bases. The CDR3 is CASSRRGNEQFF. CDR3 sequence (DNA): TGTGCCAGCAGTCGGCGGGGCAATGAGCAGTTCTTC. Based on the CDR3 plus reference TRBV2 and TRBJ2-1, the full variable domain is EPEVTQTPSHQVTQMGQEVILRCVPISNHLYFYWYRQILGQKVEFLVSFYNNEISEKSEIFDDQFSVERPDGSNFTLKIRSTKLEDSAMYFCASSRRGNEQFFGPGTRLTVL.